This section outlines one T cell receptor beta chain sequence together with its context. Trimming removed 5 bases from V and 9 bases from J, with 11 bases in between. The CDR3 extends over 12 amino acids. Germline CDR1 MNHEY, CDR2 SVGAGI. This sample is drawn from a study of blood T cell repertoires in COVID-19. On the study more broadly: Specimens from acute and convalescent COVID-19 originated in the United States, Italy and Spain. T cells, B-cell-depleted T cells, or PBMCs supplied cDNA or gDNA.

Study processing details: Cell counts per sample came from amplifying reference gene primers. Some clones are missing from TCRdb's copy, which holds only in-frame ones; the method was immunoSEQ multiplex PCR. The V and J calls and the clone size are those of that table, but D and trimming were determined from the DNA. The table shows 85,000 to 130,000 clones, with around 86% occurring only once. The sequence was obtained from a middle-aged man with acute or convalescent COVID-19. The rearrangement uses TRBV6-5 and TRBJ2-1; D call uncertain. Material for sequencing was peripheral blood. The CDR3 DNA reads TGTGCCAGCAGTCCAAACGGGTTTGAGCAGTTCTTC. Translating it yields CASSPNGFEQFF.